The source of this T cell receptor beta chain is a study of blood T cell repertoires in COVID-19. The method was immunoSEQ multiplex PCR; TCRdb's version includes in-frame clones alone and lacks a portion of them. The sample lists about 350,000 clones, roughly 90% occurring once. Germline CDR1 is KGHDR and CDR2 is SFDVKD. Trimming cost V 3 bases and J 5 bases; bases outside gene matches: 9. The CDR3 consists of 16 residues. Sequencing input: peripheral blood. V is TRBV24-1 and J is TRBJ1-1; 9 positions agree with TRBD1. The TCR was taken from a woman between 70 and 85 years old with COVID-19, enrolled during active disease. The CDR3 sequence is CATSDPRQGGGTEAFF. The DNA of the CDR3 is TGTGCCACCAGTGATCCCCGACAGGGGGGTGGTACTGAAGCTTTCTTT.